The 5 T cell receptor beta chains reported below all come from one sample, sequenced in a study of blood T cells in healthy people across ages. PCR was performed a second time for 7 to 11 cycles using a sample-barcoded 5' primer and a J-beta primer mix. TCRdb itself ran the 5' RACE reads through MiXCR, one entry per CDR3 protein. The sample records around 780,000 distinct CDR3 sequences, 56% being singletons. Specimen: blood. The receptors derive from a man aged 40-49 years in good health.

The gene calls are TRBV20-1 and TRBJ2-5, with 9 bases aligning to TRBD2. The length of the CDR3 is 14 residues. J gave up 0 bases and V 4 bases, and 3 bases lay outside the gene matches. The germline V gene has CDR1 DFQATT and CDR2 SNEGSKA (reference sequence). The CDR3 here is CSAIAGAYQETQYF. DNA for the CDR3: TGCAGTGCTATAGCGGGAGCCTACCAAGAGACCCAGTACTTC.

The J gene is TRBJ2-7, the V gene TRBV6-1; possibly TRBD2 for D (5 bases). Germline assignment: CDR1 MNHNS and CDR2 SASEGT. V was shortened by 2 bases and J by 6 bases, with 17 bases between the two germline ends. The CDR3 has 15 amino acids. CDR3 in amino acids: CASSELGGPLGEQYF. The CDR3, as DNA: TGTGCCAGCAGTGAATTAGGAGGACCTCTTGGCGAGCAGTACTTC.

This clonotype was counted only a few times. The chain combines TRBV6-2 or TRBV6-3 with TRBJ1-2; D may be TRBD1 (6 bases). V dropped 5 bases and J dropped 5 bases, with 21 bases sitting between them. Germline V gene lookup returns CDR1 MNHEY and CDR2 SVGEGT. The CDR3 is 16 residues long. In DNA, the CDR3 is TGTGCCAGCAGTCACACCGGACAAGGAGGGGGATATGGCTACACCTTC. Translation: CASSHTGQGGGYGYTF.

This clonotype was recorded once. V gene TRBV5-1 combines with J gene TRBJ1-6, with 9 bases matching TRBD1. CDR1 and CDR2 from the germline V gene are SGHRS and YFSETQ. V was pared by 4 bases and J by 8 bases, with 7 bases of the junction left unmatched. The CDR3 consists of 15 residues. The CDR3 sequence: CASSATGGADSPLHF. The CDR3 DNA reads as TGCGCCAGCAGCGCAACAGGGGGCGCGGATTCACCCCTCCACTTT.

The genes are TRBV7-2 and TRBJ2-1; D gene uncertain. Germline loops: CDR1 SGHTA, CDR2 FQGNSA. This CDR3 contains 17 residues. Trimming stripped 1 base from V and 2 bases from J, with 15 bases between. The CDR3 DNA reads TGTGCCAGCAGCTTAGAATCACGCCCTGGGACCTACAATGAGCAGTTCTTC. Its protein is CASSLESRPGTYNEQFF.